This record covers a single T cell receptor beta chain. Its specificity is not known. A junction end diverges from the germline sequence, so it may reflect a read error. The sample originates from a study of metastatic and nonmetastatic thyroid tumors. Turning to the study itself: Repertoire comparison spanned blood and tumor or nodule tissue of malignant and benign thyroid patients. Study conclusions and caveats: Malignant tumors reportedly showed significantly higher TCR beta diversity than benign nodules in both blood and tumor.

Per the germline V gene, CDR1 is SGDLS and CDR2 is YYNGEE. The CDR3 is 15 residues long. Thyroid surgery had not been preceded by any treatment in any patient. Original methodology: CDR3 was compared across clinicopathological groups, and the resulting differences were used to build a distant-metastasis classifier for papillary thyroid cancer. TCRdb ran MiXCR on the PCR reads. These V and J calls derive from TCRdb rather than the authors' analysis. Of some 24,000 clones in the sample, about 21% were seen once. The V call is TRBV9, the J call TRBJ2-3; D gene ambiguous. Sequenced input: blood. The receptor was derived from a male donor with papillary thyroid cancer or a benign thyroid nodule (not recorded which). Some clones in this sample may be carry-over from other donors' samples. The CDR3 sequence is CAGSVGTAHTDRQYF. The CDR3 DNA reads as TGTGCCGGCAGCGTAGGTACGGCTCACACAGATAGGCAGTATTTT.